This T cell receptor beta chain was profiled in a study of shared clonotypes between healthy human individuals. Points on this clone: Its antigen is as yet unknown.

Assay used: immunoSEQ multiplex PCR; TCRdb lists only in-frame clones, some missing. The table has 2 million to 2.5 million clones, nearly 97% seen once; the top ten hold around 0.13%. The study, taken as a whole, reports: Generation probabilities of non-shared clonotypes were lower (relative to those shared by all four donors).

Trimming removed 4 bases from V and 1 base from J, with 14 bases in between. Germline assignment: CDR1 MDHEN and CDR2 SYDVKM. The CDR3 runs 16 residues. This sequence was found in a man younger than 30 in good health. The chain employs TRBV28 and TRBJ1-5; D is perhaps TRBD1 (5 bases). Input material: naive CD4+ T cells sorted from blood. Subset specified: CD45RA+ positively selected. DNA of the CDR3: TGTGCCAGCAGTTCCATCGGGCGGGGCAGCAATCAGCCCCAGCATTTT. This sequence encodes CASSSIGRGSNQPQHF.